This TCR beta chain was documented in a study of OX40 agonist ivuxolimab in advanced cancers. Study-level background: The patients got ivuxolimab, which is an agonistic anti-OX40 (CD134) antibody.

Germline CDR1 SGHDT, CDR2 YYEEEE. The V end lost 0 bases, the J end lost 4 bases, and 4 bases lay between the germline ends. This CDR3 is built from 12 residues. This clone showed up just once. Its target is unknown. Sequenced by immunoSEQ multiplex PCR; TCRdb stores in-frame clones only, minus some. The table shows 9,800 or so clones, with around 90% occurring only once. Study results and limitations: Antigen targets of the expanded peripheral T cells went undetermined.

The sample in question was CD4+ or CD8+ T cells sorted from blood, obtained in a trial of the OX40 agonist ivuxolimab. The genes are TRBV5-6 and TRBJ2-5; no firm D call. This clonotype was obtained from an adult with an advanced solid tumor such as melanoma, head and neck, liver or kidney cancer. The CDR3 DNA follows: TGTGCCAGCAGCTTGGACCGAGAGACCCAGTACTTC. Encoded protein: CASSLDRETQYF.